This T cell receptor beta chain was captured in a study of blood T cell repertoires in COVID-19. The ends lost 0 bases at V and 7 bases at J; junction bases unmatched: 0. The CDR3 is 14 residues long. Germline V gene data show CDR1 as SGHRS and CDR2 as YFSETQ. Notes on this clone: Within the sample, other DNA sequences also encode this same CDR3.

Produced via immunoSEQ multiplex PCR; TCRdb's table is partial and in-frame only. The sample yields 100,000 to 150,000 clones, roughly 90% seen once. Seattle patients were enrolled while actively infected and followed longitudinally. V and J are TRBV5-1 and TRBJ1-6; 8 nucleotides match TRBD1. Sequences were obtained from peripheral blood. This receptor was identified in a woman aged 55-69 years with COVID-19, enrolled during active disease. In DNA form, the CDR3 reads TGCGCCAGCAGCTTGGACAGGGGGAATTCACCCCTCCACTTT. Its protein is CASSLDRGNSPLHF. The full variable domain, completed using reference TRBV5-1 and TRBJ1-6, is KAGVTQTPRYLIKTRGQQVTLSCSPISGHRSVSWYQQTPGQGLQFLFEYFSETQRNKGNFPGRFSGRQFSNSRSEMNVSTLELGDSALYLCASSLDRGNSPLHFGNGTRLTVT.